A single sample gave rise to the 22 T cell receptor beta chains below, sequenced in a study of identical twins. Each CDR3 protein gets one entry after TCRdb re-called the 5' RACE reads with MiXCR. The sample lists just over 500,000 distinct CDR3 sequences, about 20% occurring once. This sample also appeared in a second study, on T cells expressing NK-cell markers.

Source material: CD4+ T cells sorted from blood. These receptors were taken from a woman aged 18 to 35 in good health.

A few counts support this clonotype. The chain uses TRBV9 and TRBJ1-2, with D unresolved. This CDR3 contains 14 residues. Germline assignment: CDR1 SGDLS and CDR2 YYNGEE. Trimming took 2 bases from V and 8 from J, leaving 16 bases between them. CDR3 sequence (DNA): TGTGCCAGCAGCGTTGAGCAAGATACTGCGGGCTACACCTTC. Translation: CASSVEQDTAGYTF.

This clonotype has more than one count but fewer than ten. The V gene is TRBV10-3, the J gene TRBJ2-3, with TRBD1 identical over 8 bases. The junction had 8 bases not matched to a gene; V was cut back by 0 bases and J by 6 bases. The CDR3 contains 16 residues. The V gene's germline CDR1 is ENHRY and CDR2 SYGVKD. Here the CDR3 reads CAISESPGQARDTQYF. The DNA of the CDR3 is TGTGCCATCAGTGAGTCTCCGGGACAGGCCAGGGATACGCAGTATTTT.

CDR3 protein: CSATRTVQETQYF. The CDR3 DNA follows: TGCAGTGCTACCAGGACTGTTCAAGAGACCCAGTACTTC. The chain couples TRBV20-1 to TRBJ2-5, with D tentatively TRBD2 (5 bases). The germline V gene has CDR1 DFQATT and CDR2 SNEGSKA (reference sequence). Trimming shortened V by 4 bases and J by 2 bases, and 11 bases separated the two germline ends. The CDR3 contains 13 residues.

This clonotype was counted a few times. This rearrangement joins TRBV11-2 to TRBJ1-2; D remains ambiguous. V was trimmed by 0 bases and J by 5 bases, leaving 7 bases between them. Germline V CDR1 and CDR2: SGHAT, FQNNGV. The CDR3 covers 13 residues. The CDR3 DNA reads TGTGCCAGCAGCTTAGATTCCGTTTATGGCTACACCTTC. Amino acid sequence: CASSLDSVYGYTF.

The chain uses TRBV25-1 and TRBJ1-1; 9 bases match TRBD1. The CDR3 runs 13 residues. Germline-derived CDR1 and CDR2 are MGHDK and SYGVNS. The V and J ends lost 7 bases and 6 bases, in that order; junction bases with no gene match: 6. The CDR3 DNA is TGTGCCAGCAAAAAGACAGGGGGGGCTGAAGCTTTCTTT. Translated, it gives CASKKTGGAEAFF.

This clonotype turned up a few times. This rearrangement joins TRBV25-1 to TRBJ1-1; unclear D gene. CDR3 length equals 13 residues. The ends were cut back, 3 bases at V and 3 bases at J, with 8 bases in the middle. The V gene's germline CDR1 is MGHDK and CDR2 SYGVNS. CDR3 loop: CASSDYGYTEAFF. The CDR3 coding sequence is TGTGCCAGCAGTGATTACGGGTACACTGAAGCTTTCTTT.

This clonotype was picked up many times. The gene calls are TRBV7-9 and TRBJ2-1, with D unclear. CDR1 and CDR2 from the germline V gene are SEHNR and FQNEAQ (reference sequence). This CDR3 is built from 11 residues. V lost 4 bases, J lost 15 bases, and 13 bases lay in between. For the CDR3, the DNA is TGTGCCAGCAGCTCCCGGGTAGTTGGGTTCTTC. This sequence encodes CASSSRVVGFF.

The CDR3 nucleotides read TGCAGTGTATCACAGGGTACTCAGCCCCAGCATTTT. This codes for CSVSQGTQPQHF. This chain uses TRBV20-1 with TRBJ1-5, with D possibly being TRBD1 (6 bases). CDR1 and CDR2 (germline): DFQATT, SNEGSKA (reference sequence). The CDR3 has 12 amino acids. The germline V and J ends were trimmed by 7 bases and 6 bases, with 13 bases remaining between them.

This clonotype has just a few counts. The genes are TRBV20-1 and TRBJ2-7; TRBD1 matches at 9 bases. Germline-derived CDR1 and CDR2 are DFQATT and SNEGSKA (reference sequence). V was clipped by 5 bases and J by 4 bases; unmatched bases: 9. This CDR3 has 14 amino acids. CDR3 nucleotide sequence: TGCAGTGCTGAGCCGGGACAGGGCTGGTACGAGCAGTACTTC. This encodes CSAEPGQGWYEQYF.

This clonotype was counted a few times. The V gene is TRBV15, the J gene TRBJ2-1; D is uncertain. The V and J ends lost 2 bases and 5 bases respectively, with 4 bases between them. This CDR3 has 12 residues. The germline gives CDR1 LNHNV, CDR2 YYDKDF (reference sequence). CDR3 sequence: CATSRLNNEQFF. As DNA, the CDR3 is TGTGCCACCAGCAGACTTAACAATGAGCAGTTCTTC.

For the CDR3, the DNA is TGTGCCATCAGAGGGACAGGGGATTCACCCCTCCACTTT. Its translation is CAIRGTGDSPLHF. This chain links TRBV10-3 with TRBJ1-6; TRBD1 aligns across 10 bases. The CDR3 length is 13 residues. J lost 8 bases, V lost 6 bases, and 1 base had no gene match. Germline-derived CDR1 and CDR2 are ENHRY and SYGVKD.

The chain is built from TRBV20-1 and TRBJ2-3; D unresolved. The CDR3 totals 14 residues. Trimming cost V 5 bases and J 0 bases, with 12 bases left between them. Germline V gives CDR1 DFQATT, CDR2 SNEGSKA (reference sequence). The CDR3 protein is CSAFVWSSTDTQYF. CDR3 nucleotides: TGCAGTGCTTTCGTTTGGTCGAGCACAGATACGCAGTATTTT.

This clonotype appeared many times. The chain links TRBV12-3 or TRBV12-4 to TRBJ2-5; 11 positions agree with TRBD2. The CDR3 is 15 residues long. The V segment lost 5 bases and the J segment 1 base; nucleotides outside the gene matches: 3. The CDR3 region has the DNA TGTGCCAGCAGTCTAGGACTAGCGGGCCAAGAGACCCAGTACTTC. Its translation: CASSLGLAGQETQYF.

This clonotype was counted many times. V is TRBV12-3 or TRBV12-4 and J is TRBJ2-7; 7 positions agree with TRBD2. V dropped 3 bases and J dropped 6; count of bases not matched to a gene: 2. The CDR3 runs to 12 residues. The CDR3 reads CASSFAGVEQYF. In nucleotides, the CDR3 is TGTGCCAGCAGTTTTGCGGGGGTCGAGCAGTACTTC.

This sequence joins TRBV6-5 and TRBJ2-1, with D unresolved. Per germline, CDR1 MNHEY and CDR2 SVGAGI. The CDR3 has 14 residues. The V end was cut by 2 bases, the J end by 1 base, with 6 bases between. DNA for the CDR3: TGTGCCAGCAGTTACGAAAGGTCCTACAATGAGCAGTTCTTC. This gives the protein CASSYERSYNEQFF.

This clonotype has just a few counts. The J gene is TRBJ1-1, the V gene TRBV7-9; 8 bases map to TRBD1. The germline gives CDR1 SEHNR, CDR2 FQNEAQ (reference sequence). This CDR3 comprises 14 residues. The J segment lost 7 bases and the V segment lost 4 bases, leaving 8 bases of the junction unmatched. CDR3 nucleotide sequence: TGTGCCAGCAGCTCCTTGACAGGGGAGGATGAAGCTTTCTTT. Amino acids: CASSSLTGEDEAFF.

This clonotype was observed a few times. The CDR3 nucleotides are TGCGCCAGCAGCCCAGGGGAGTACAATGAGCAGTTCTTC. Encoded protein: CASSPGEYNEQFF. The V gene is TRBV5-1, the J gene TRBJ2-1; possible D gene TRBD1, 6 bases. CDR1 and CDR2 (germline): SGHRS, YFSETQ. The CDR3 is 13 amino acids. V lost 4 bases to trimming and J lost 4 bases, with 9 bases between them. The entire variable domain, with the rest obtained from reference TRBV5-1 and TRBJ2-1, is as follows: KAGVTQTPRYLIKTRGQQVTLSCSPISGHRSVSWYQQTPGQGLQFLFEYFSETQRNKGNFPGRFSGRQFSNSRSEMNVSTLELGDSALYLCASSPGEYNEQFFGPGTRLTVL.

This clonotype was found a few times. The chain is built from TRBV20-1 and TRBJ1-3, with TRBD1 as a possible D gene (5 bases). Germline V gene lookup returns CDR1 DFQATT and CDR2 SNEGSKA (reference sequence). The CDR3 sequence is 14 residues long. Trimming took off 1 base at V and 4 bases at J, with 11 bases between the two ends. The CDR3 nucleotides are TGCAGTGCTAGAGTAAGGGGAGGAGGAAACACCATATATTTT. This gives the protein CSARVRGGGNTIYF.

The J gene is TRBJ2-5, the V gene TRBV20-1; maybe TRBD2 (6 bases). Germline V gene lookup returns CDR1 DFQATT and CDR2 SNEGSKA (reference sequence). V dropped 0 bases and J dropped 5 bases, with 16 bases sitting between them. The CDR3 is made up of 15 amino acids. The CDR3 loop is CSARDIRRAGETQYF. The CDR3 DNA sequence: TGCAGTGCTAGAGATATACGGAGGGCGGGCGAGACCCAGTACTTC.

V gene TRBV20-1 combines with J gene TRBJ2-3; no reliable D call. Trimming pared 7 bases from V and 0 bases from J, leaving 11 bases between. Germline V gene data show CDR1 as DFQATT and CDR2 as SNEGSKA (reference sequence). The CDR3 sequence is 13 residues long. The CDR3 DNA sequence: TGCAGTGGGATCGGAACTAGCACAGATACGCAGTATTTT. Its protein product is CSGIGTSTDTQYF.

The CDR3: CASSFGDTNSNQPQHF. CDR3 in DNA: TGTGCCAGCAGTTTTGGGGACACGAATAGCAATCAGCCCCAGCATTTT. V usage is TRBV12-3 or TRBV12-4 and J usage is TRBJ1-5; tentatively, D is TRBD1 (6 bases). This CDR3 contains 16 residues. Trimming cost V 3 bases and J 0 bases, with 12 bases left between them.

The chain carries TRBV7-6 and TRBJ2-2, with 16 bases identical to TRBD2. The V gene's germline CDR1 is SGHVS and CDR2 FNYEAQ. V shed 1 base, J shed 3 bases, and the junction held 5 bases outside the gene matches. This CDR3 contains 19 residues. CDR3 nucleotide sequence: TGTGCCAGCAGCTTAGAAGGGACTAGCGGGAGGGCCCACACCGGGGAGCTGTTTTTT. Residues: CASSLEGTSGRAHTGELFF.